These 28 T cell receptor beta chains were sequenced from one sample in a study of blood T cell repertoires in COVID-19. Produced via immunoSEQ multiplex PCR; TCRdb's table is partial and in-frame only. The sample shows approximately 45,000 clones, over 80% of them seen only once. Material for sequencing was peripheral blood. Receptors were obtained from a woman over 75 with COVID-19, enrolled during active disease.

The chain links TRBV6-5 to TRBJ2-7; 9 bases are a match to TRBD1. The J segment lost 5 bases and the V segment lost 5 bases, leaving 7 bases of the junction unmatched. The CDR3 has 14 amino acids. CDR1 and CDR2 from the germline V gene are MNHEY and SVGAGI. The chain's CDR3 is CASSTRDRAHEQYF. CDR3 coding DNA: TGTGCCAGCAGTACCCGGGACAGGGCCCACGAGCAGTACTTC.

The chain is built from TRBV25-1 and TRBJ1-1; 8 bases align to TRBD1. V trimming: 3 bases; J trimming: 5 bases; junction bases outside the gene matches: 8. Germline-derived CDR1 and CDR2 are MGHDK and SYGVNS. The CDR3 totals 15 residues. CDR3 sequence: CASSEEAGQETEAFF. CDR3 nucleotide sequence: TGTGCCAGCAGTGAGGAAGCGGGACAGGAGACTGAAGCTTTCTTT. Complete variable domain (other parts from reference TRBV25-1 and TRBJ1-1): EADIYQTPRYLVIGTGKKITLECSQTMGHDKMYWYQQDPGMELHLIHYSYGVNSTEKGDLSSESTVSRIRTEHFPLTLESARPSHTSQYLCASSEEAGQETEAFFGQGTRLTVV.

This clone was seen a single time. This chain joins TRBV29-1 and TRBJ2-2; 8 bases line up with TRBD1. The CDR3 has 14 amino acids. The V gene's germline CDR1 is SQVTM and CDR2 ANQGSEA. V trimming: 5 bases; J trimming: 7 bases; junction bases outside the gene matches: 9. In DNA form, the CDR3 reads TGCAGCGTTCCACGGACAGGGAGTGACGGGGAGCTGTTTTTT. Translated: CSVPRTGSDGELFF.

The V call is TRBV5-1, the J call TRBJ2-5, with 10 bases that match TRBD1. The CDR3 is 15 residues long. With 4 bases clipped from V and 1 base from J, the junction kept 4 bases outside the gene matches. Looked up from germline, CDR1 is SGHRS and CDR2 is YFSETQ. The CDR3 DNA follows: TGCGCCAGCAGCCTCGGACAGGGGGGCCAAGAGACCCAGTACTTC. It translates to CASSLGQGGQETQYF.

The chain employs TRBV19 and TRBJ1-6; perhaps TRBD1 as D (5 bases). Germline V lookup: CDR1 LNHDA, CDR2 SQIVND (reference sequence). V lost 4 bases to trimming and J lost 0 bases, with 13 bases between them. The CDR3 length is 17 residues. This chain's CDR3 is CASSTNRRLSYNSPLHF. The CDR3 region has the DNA TGTGCCAGTAGTACTAACAGGAGACTCTCCTATAATTCACCCCTCCACTTT. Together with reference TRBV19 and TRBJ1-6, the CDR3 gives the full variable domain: DGGITQSPKYLFRKEGQNVTLSCEQNLNHDAMYWYRQDPGQGLRLIYYSQIVNDFQKGDIAEGYSVSREKKESFPLTVTSAQKNPTAFYLCASSTNRRLSYNSPLHFGNGTRLTVT.

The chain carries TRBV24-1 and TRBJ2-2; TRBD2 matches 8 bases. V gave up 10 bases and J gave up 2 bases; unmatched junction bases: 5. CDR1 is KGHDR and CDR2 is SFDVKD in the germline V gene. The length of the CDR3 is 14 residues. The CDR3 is CATCSGRNTGELFF. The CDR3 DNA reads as TGTGCCACTTGCAGCGGGAGAAACACCGGGGAGCTGTTTTTT.

In DNA form, the CDR3 reads TGTGCCAGTAGTATCGGGACAGAGGCCCTCCACTTT. Translating gives CASSIGTEALHF. The chain uses TRBV19 and TRBJ1-6; TRBD1 matches 7 bases. The CDR3 totals 12 residues. The germline V gene encodes CDR1 LNHDA and CDR2 SQIVND (reference sequence). V dropped 3 bases and J dropped 14; count of bases not matched to a gene: 4.

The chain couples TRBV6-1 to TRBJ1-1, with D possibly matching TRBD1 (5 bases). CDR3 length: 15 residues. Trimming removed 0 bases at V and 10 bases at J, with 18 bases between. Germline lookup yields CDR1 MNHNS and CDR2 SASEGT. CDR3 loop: CASSEAALGTSVAFF. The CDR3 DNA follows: TGTGCCAGCAGTGAAGCGGCGTTAGGGACTTCTGTAGCTTTCTTT.

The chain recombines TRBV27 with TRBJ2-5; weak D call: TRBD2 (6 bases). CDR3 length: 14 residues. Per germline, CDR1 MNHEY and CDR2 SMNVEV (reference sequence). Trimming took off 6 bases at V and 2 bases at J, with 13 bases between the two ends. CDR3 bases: TGTGCCAGCAGGAGCGGCGGGACTCAAGAGACCCAGTACTTC. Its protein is CASRSGGTQETQYF.

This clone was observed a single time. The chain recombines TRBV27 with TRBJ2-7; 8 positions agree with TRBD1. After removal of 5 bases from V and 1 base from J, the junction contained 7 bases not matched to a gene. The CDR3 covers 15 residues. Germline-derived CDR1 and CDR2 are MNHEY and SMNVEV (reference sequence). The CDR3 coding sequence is TGTGCCAGCAGTCGTAGACAGGGGCCTTCCTACGAGCAGTACTTC. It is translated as CASSRRQGPSYEQYF.

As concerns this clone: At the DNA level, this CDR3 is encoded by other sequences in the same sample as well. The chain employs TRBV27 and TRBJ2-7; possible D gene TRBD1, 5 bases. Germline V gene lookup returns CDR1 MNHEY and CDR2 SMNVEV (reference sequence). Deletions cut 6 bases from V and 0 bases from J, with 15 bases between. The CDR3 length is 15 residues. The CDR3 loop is CASSLGAPSSYEQYF. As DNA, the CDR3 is TGTGCCAGCAGCCTTGGGGCCCCGAGCTCCTACGAGCAGTACTTC.

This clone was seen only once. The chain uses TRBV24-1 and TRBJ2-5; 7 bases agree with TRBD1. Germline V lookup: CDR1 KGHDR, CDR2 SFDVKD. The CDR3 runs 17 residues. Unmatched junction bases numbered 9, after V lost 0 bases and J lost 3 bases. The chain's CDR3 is CATSDLHRDRKEETQYF. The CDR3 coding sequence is TGTGCCACCAGTGATTTGCATCGGGACAGAAAAGAAGAGACCCAGTACTTC.

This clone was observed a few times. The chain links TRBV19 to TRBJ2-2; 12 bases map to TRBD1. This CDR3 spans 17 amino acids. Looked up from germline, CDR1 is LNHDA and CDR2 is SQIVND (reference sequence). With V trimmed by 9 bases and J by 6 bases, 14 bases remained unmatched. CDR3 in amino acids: CASQAGTGGLWAGELFF. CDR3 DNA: TGTGCCAGCCAAGCCGGGACAGGGGGCTTGTGGGCCGGGGAGCTGTTTTTT.

CDR3 region: CASSQALTSGSIYEQYF. The CDR3 nucleotides are TGTGCCAGCTCTCAAGCCCTGACTAGCGGGAGTATCTACGAGCAGTACTTC. The chain recombines TRBV18 with TRBJ2-7; 12 bases line up with TRBD2. Germline V lookup: CDR1 KGHSH, CDR2 LQKENI. The trim removed 6 bases at V and 3 bases at J, leaving 12 bases unmatched. The CDR3 length is 17 residues.

As DNA, the CDR3 is TGTGCCAGTAGTATAGGAGGAACAGGGTGGGAACAGCCCCAGCATTTT. Protein product: CASSIGGTGWEQPQHF. The chain joins TRBV19 to TRBJ1-5, with D possibly being TRBD1 (6 bases). There are 16 residues in the CDR3. Trimming stripped 1 base from V and 7 bases from J, with 17 bases between. Germline CDR1 LNHDA, CDR2 SQIVND (reference sequence).

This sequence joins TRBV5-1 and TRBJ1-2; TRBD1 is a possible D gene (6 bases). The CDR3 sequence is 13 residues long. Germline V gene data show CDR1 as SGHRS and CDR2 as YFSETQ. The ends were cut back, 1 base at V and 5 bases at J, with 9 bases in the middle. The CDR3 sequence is CASSLFQGYGYTF. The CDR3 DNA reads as TGCGCCAGCAGCTTGTTCCAGGGGTATGGCTACACCTTC.

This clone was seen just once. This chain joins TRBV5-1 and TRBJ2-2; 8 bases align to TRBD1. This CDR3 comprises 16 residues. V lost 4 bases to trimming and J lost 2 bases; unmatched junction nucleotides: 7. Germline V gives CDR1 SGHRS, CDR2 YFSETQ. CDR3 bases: TGCGCCAGCAGCCCTCGGACAGGGACAAACACCGGGGAGCTGTTTTTT. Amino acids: CASSPRTGTNTGELFF.

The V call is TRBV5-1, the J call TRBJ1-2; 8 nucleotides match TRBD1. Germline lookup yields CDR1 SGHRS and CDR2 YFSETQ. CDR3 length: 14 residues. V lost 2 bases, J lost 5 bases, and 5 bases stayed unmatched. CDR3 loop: CASSFQGASYGYTF. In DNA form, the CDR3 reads TGCGCCAGCAGCTTTCAGGGGGCAAGTTATGGCTACACCTTC.

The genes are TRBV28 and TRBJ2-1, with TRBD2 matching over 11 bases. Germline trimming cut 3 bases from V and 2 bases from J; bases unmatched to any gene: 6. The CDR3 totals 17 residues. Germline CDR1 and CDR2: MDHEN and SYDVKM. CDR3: CASSLSGGLAAYNEQFF. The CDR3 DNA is TGTGCCAGCAGTTTGTCCGGGGGACTAGCGGCCTACAATGAGCAGTTCTTC.

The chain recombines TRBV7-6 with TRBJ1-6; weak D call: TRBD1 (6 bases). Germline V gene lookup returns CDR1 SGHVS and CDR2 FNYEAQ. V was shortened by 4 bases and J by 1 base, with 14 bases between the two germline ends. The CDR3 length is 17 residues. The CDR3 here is CASSSLGGGSYNSPLHF. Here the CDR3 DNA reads TGTGCCAGCAGCTCCTTAGGGGGGGGGTCCTATAATTCACCCCTCCACTTT.

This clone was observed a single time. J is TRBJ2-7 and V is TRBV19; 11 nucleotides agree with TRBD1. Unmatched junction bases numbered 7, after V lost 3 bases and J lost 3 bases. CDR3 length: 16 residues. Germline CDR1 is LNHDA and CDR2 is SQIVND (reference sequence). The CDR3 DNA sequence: TGTGCCAGTAGTATTTCCCGGGGGACAGGGGGCTACGAGCAGTACTTC. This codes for CASSISRGTGGYEQYF.

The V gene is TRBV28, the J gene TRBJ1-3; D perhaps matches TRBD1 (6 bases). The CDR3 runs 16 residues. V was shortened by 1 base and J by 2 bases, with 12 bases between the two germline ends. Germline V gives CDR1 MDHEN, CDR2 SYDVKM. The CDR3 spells CASSLFGGLPGNTIYF. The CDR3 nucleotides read TGTGCCAGCAGTTTATTCGGGGGGCTACCTGGAAACACCATATATTTT.

The CDR3 bases are TGTGCCAGCAGTAAACGGACAGGGGGGCCCTACGAGCAGTACTTC. This sequence encodes CASSKRTGGPYEQYF. The V call is TRBV28, the J call TRBJ2-7; 10 nucleotides line up with TRBD1. The J segment lost 2 bases and the V segment lost 5 bases, leaving 6 bases of the junction unmatched. The germline V gene has CDR1 MDHEN and CDR2 SYDVKM. This CDR3 contains 15 residues.

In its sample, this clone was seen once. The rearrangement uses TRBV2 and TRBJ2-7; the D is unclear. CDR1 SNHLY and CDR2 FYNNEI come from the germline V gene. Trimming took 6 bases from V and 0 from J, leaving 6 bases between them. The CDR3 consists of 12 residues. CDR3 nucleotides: TGTGCCAGCAGCCTGAGCTCCTACGAGCAGTACTTC. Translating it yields CASSLSSYEQYF. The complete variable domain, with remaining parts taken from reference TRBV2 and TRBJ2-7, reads EPEVTQTPSHQVTQMGQEVILRCVPISNHLYFYWYRQILGQKVEFLVSFYNNEISEKSEIFDDQFSVERPDGSNFTLKIRSTKLEDSAMYFCASSLSSYEQYFGPGTRLTVT.

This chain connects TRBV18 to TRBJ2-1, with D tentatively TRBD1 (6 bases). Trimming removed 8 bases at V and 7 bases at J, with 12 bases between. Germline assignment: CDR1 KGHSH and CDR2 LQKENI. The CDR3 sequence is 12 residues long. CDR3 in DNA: TGTGCCAGCCGACAGGTTGCGAATGAGCAGTTCTTC. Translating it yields CASRQVANEQFF.

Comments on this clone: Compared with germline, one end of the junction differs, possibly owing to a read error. The CDR3 loop reads CASSEDRVANTGELFF. DNA of the CDR3: TGTGCCAGCAGCGAAGACAGGGTCGCGAACACCGGGGAGCTGTTTTTT. The V and J genes are TRBV3-1 (or the pseudogene TRBV3-2) and TRBJ2-2; 7 bases are a match to TRBD1. CDR1 is LGHDT and CDR2 is YNNKEL in the germline V gene (reference sequence). The CDR3 extends over 16 amino acids.

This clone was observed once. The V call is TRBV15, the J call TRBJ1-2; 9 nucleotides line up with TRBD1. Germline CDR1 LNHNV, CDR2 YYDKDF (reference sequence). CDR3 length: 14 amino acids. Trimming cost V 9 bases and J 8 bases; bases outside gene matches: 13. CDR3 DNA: TGTGCCACTAGGGGGACAGGGCTTAGGAACGGCTACACCTTC. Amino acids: CATRGTGLRNGYTF.

The DNA for the CDR3 is TGTGCCAGCAGCCCCCAGGGGGGCCTCCACAATGAGCAGTTCTTC. Amino acids: CASSPQGGLHNEQFF. The chain joins TRBV7-3 to TRBJ2-1; a weak D match, TRBD1 (7 bases). V gave up 5 bases and J gave up 5 bases, with 16 bases separating them. Germline CDR1 reads SGHTA; CDR2 reads FQGTGA. This CDR3 is built from 15 residues.